This is a list of T cell receptor beta chains from one sample in a study of blood T cells in healthy people across ages. Using its own MiXCR run on the 5' RACE reads, TCRdb lists one record per CDR3 protein. This table has 1.5 million to 2 million distinct CDR3 sequences, roughly 27% appearing once. The specimen sequenced was blood. All receptors come from a woman in her twenties or thirties in good health. The CDR3 runs from the conserved cysteine through the conserved F or W. The order of the fields is J gene, V gene, CDR3 protein.

>TRBJ2-7|TRBV20-1
CSASRGGPGNEQYF
>TRBJ1-2|TRBV24-1
CATSDGQNDGYTF
>-|TRBV4-2
CASSRGGPEQYF
>TRBJ2-1|TRBV5-1
CASSQTGSNYNEQFF
>-|TRBV4-1
CAGSQGGELLYEQYF
>TRBJ1-2|TRBV15
CATSRDWAAELYGYTF
>TRBJ2-7|TRBV7-2
CASSLESGLARSYEQYF
>TRBJ1-1|TRBV6-5
CASSKRTGAYEAFF
>TRBJ2-6|TRBV15
CATSRAPRGVGSGANVLTF
>TRBJ2-3|TRBV24-1
CATSPRGAGLNTQYF
>TRBJ1-2|TRBV4-1
CASSQAPTGQGNYGYTF
>TRBJ2-1|TRBV24-1
CATSDATGTEYNEQFF
>TRBJ1-1|TRBV28
CASSSLGKGQGTSEAFF
>TRBJ2-1|TRBV19
CASSRGTTGRDEQFF
>TRBJ1-2|TRBV5-1
CASSYQGSLYGYTF
>TRBJ2-3|TRBV11-2
CASSLDLGNLPDTQYF
>TRBJ2-1|TRBV5-1
CASSLEDSGEVEQFF
>TRBJ2-5|TRBV5-1
CASSLAGGAVETQYF
>TRBJ2-5|TRBV6-6
CASRASGGGETQYF
>TRBJ2-1|TRBV11-2
CASSWGAVYEQFF
>TRBJ1-6|TRBV7-8
CACTGGNSPLHF
>TRBJ2-1|TRBV29-1
CSAPQGASGYNEQFF
>-|TRBV29-1
CSVIMGTAYEQYF
>TRBJ2-5|TRBV7-9
CASSPDRLQETQYF
>TRBJ2-7|TRBV29-1
CSVERTGVSYEQYF
>TRBJ2-1|TRBV20-1
CSGLRREGVNEQFF
>TRBJ2-1|TRBV5-1
CASSLSLAGTGYEQFF
>TRBJ1-1|TRBV12-3/TRBV12-4
CASSSEVSDTEAFF
>TRBJ1-1|TRBV5-1
CASSSGDRGAFF